The clone carrying this TCR beta chain was detected a few times. Its antigen remains unidentified. The data stem from a study of beta chain features in type 1 diabetes. Study in general: Healthy donors, compared against patients, showed similar age, gender and cell yields. Study findings and constraints: Shorter TCRB CDR3s, moderately but significantly so, were found in Type 1 diabetes patients in all four CD4+ subsets. It was among patients, rather than healthy donors, that naive, central memory and Treg TCRB repertoires appeared more similar.

Stem cell-like memory, regulatory, central memory and naive CD4+ cells were sorted via CD45RO/CCR7/CD25/CD127/CD95/CD27. Post-sort purity exceeded 95% for all sorted populations. Sequenced material consisted of expressed TCRB transcripts (all of the isolated RNA was reverse transcribed). Measured with immunoSEQ multiplex PCR; TCRdb has only the in-frame clones, and not every one. The repertoire has hundreds of thousands of clones, 13% of them found once; the top ten carry 0.022%. In germline, CDR1 is SEHNR, CDR2 FQNEAQ (reference sequence). There are 14 residues in the CDR3. With 5 bases removed from V and 2 bases from J, the gap between germline ends came to 10 bases.

The V gene is TRBV7-9, the J gene TRBJ2-1; D not resolved. Specimen: naive CD4+ T cells from blood. This receptor was identified in a man aged 18 to 35 with type 1 diabetes. The CDR3 DNA is TGTGCCAGCAGCCGTGCAGGTACCTACAATGAGCAGTTCTTC. Protein product: CASSRAGTYNEQFF.